Below, one T cell receptor (beta chain) is given with its context. Some clones are missing from TCRdb's copy, which holds only in-frame ones; the method was immunoSEQ multiplex PCR. The table records approximately 270,000 clones, 80% to 90% of them present only once. The data belong to a study of blood T cell repertoires in COVID-19. Study as a whole: The analysed material was cDNA or gDNA that came from T cells, B-cell-depleted T cells, or PBMCs.

Grouping used clinical history reported by participants in a survey and questionnaire. V gave up 4 bases and J gave up 2 bases; unmatched junction bases: 7. Germline V CDR1 and CDR2: PRHDT, FYEKMQ (reference sequence). The CDR3 loop spans 16 amino acids. The chain joins TRBV13 to TRBJ2-5, with 10 bases identical to TRBD2. The clonotype comes from a woman aged 25 to 39 who had recovered from COVID-19. Sequencing was carried out using PBMCs or T cells enriched from blood (not recorded which). CDR3 sequence reads: CASSSLAGRTQETQYF. CDR3 in DNA: TGTGCCAGCAGCTCACTAGCGGGGAGGACTCAAGAGACCCAGTACTTC.